Each of the 18 T cell receptor beta chains below was sequenced from the same sample in a study of blood T cell repertoires in COVID-19. The repertoire was sequenced with immunoSEQ multiplex PCR; TCRdb's copy has only in-frame clones and lacks some. The sample lists hundreds of thousands of clones, 80% to 90% occurring once. Sequencing used PBMCs or T cells enriched from blood (not recorded which). The receptors derive from a man aged 25-40 years who had recovered from COVID-19.

This clone appeared a few times. This chain connects TRBV4-2 to TRBJ1-1; no definite D call. The germline V gene encodes CDR1 LGHNA and CDR2 YNFKEQ. The V gene lost 2 bases and the J gene lost 4 bases, with 14 bases spanning the gap. CDR3 length equals 15 residues. The CDR3 DNA reads TGTGCCAGCAGCCAATTCTCGACAAAGACCACTGAAGCTTTCTTT. This encodes CASSQFSTKTTEAFF.

This sequence joins TRBV18 and TRBJ1-5; D may be TRBD1 (5 bases). The V gene lost 0 bases and the J gene lost 0 bases, with 12 bases spanning the gap. The CDR3 runs 17 residues. Germline V gene data show CDR1 as KGHSH and CDR2 as LQKENI. The CDR3 sequence is CASSPPNGGTSNQPQHF. The DNA of the CDR3 is TGTGCCAGCTCACCACCGAATGGGGGGACTAGCAATCAGCCCCAGCATTTT.

This clone has only one observation. The V and J genes are TRBV3-1 (or the pseudogene TRBV3-2) and TRBJ1-5; 11 bases match TRBD1. The ends lost 2 bases at V and 10 bases at J; junction bases unmatched: 7. The CDR3 has 15 residues. Germline loops: CDR1 LGHDT, CDR2 YNNKEL (reference sequence). The CDR3 nucleotides are TGTGCCAGCAGCCAAACCGGGACAGGGGGTCCCCCCCAGCATTTT. This encodes CASSQTGTGGPPQHF.

The chain recombines TRBV28 with TRBJ2-7; D might be TRBD1 (5 bases). From germline, CDR1 is MDHEN and CDR2 SYDVKM. CDR3 length equals 12 residues. Trimming stripped 7 bases from V and 2 bases from J, with 9 bases between. CDR3: CASNTGTYEQYF. For the CDR3, the DNA is TGTGCCAGCAATACAGGAACCTACGAGCAGTACTTC.

This rearrangement joins TRBV19 to TRBJ1-6; no definite D call. Between the trimmed V and J ends, which lost 1 base and 8 bases, there was a span of 9 bases. The CDR3 loop spans 14 amino acids. Looked up from germline, CDR1 is LNHDA and CDR2 is SQIVND (reference sequence). The CDR3 region is CASSIAGVDSPLHF. The CDR3, as DNA: TGTGCCAGTAGTATAGCAGGCGTGGATTCACCCCTCCACTTT.

V usage is TRBV11-2 and J usage is TRBJ1-3; D may be TRBD1 (6 bases). The V gene lost 10 bases and the J gene lost 0 bases, with 10 bases spanning the gap. Germline V gene lookup returns CDR1 SGHAT and CDR2 FQNNGV. This CDR3 region has 13 residues. CDR3 amino acids: CAMGANSGNTIYF. The CDR3 coding sequence is TGTGCCATGGGGGCGAACTCTGGAAACACCATATATTTT. The full variable domain, rest sourced from reference TRBV11-2 and TRBJ1-3, is EAGVAQSPRYKIIEKRQSVAFWCNPISGHATLYWYQQILGQGPKLLIQFQNNGVVDDSQLPKDRFSAERLKGVDSTLKIQPAKLEDSAVYLCAMGANSGNTIYFGEGSWLTVV.

The J gene is TRBJ1-6, the V gene TRBV7-8; 8 bases line up with TRBD1. CDR3 length: 15 amino acids. The junction had 8 bases not matched to a gene; V was cut back by 4 bases and J by 9 bases. Germline V gene data show CDR1 as SGHVS and CDR2 as FQNEAQ. The CDR3 sequence is CASSSKDRVSSPLHF. The CDR3 coding sequence is TGTGCCAGCAGCTCCAAGGACAGGGTGAGTTCACCCCTCCACTTT.

This clone was observed a few times. The chain links TRBV7-2 to TRBJ1-5; D remains ambiguous. The ends were cut back, 2 bases at V and 3 bases at J, with 5 bases in the middle. This CDR3 is 13 amino acids long. Germline CDR1 and CDR2: SGHTA and FQGNSA. The CDR3 region is CASSLYINQPQHF. CDR3 bases: TGTGCCAGCAGCTTATACATCAATCAGCCCCAGCATTTT. The complete variable domain, with remaining parts taken from reference TRBV7-2 and TRBJ1-5, reads GAGVSQSPSNKVTEKGKDVELRCDPISGHTALYWYRQSLGQGLEFLIYFQGNSAPDKSGLPSDRFSAERTGGSVSTLTIQRTQQEDSAVYLCASSLYINQPQHFGDGTRLSIL.

The V call is TRBV3-1 (or the pseudogene TRBV3-2), the J call TRBJ1-1; 12 positions agree with TRBD1. This CDR3 spans 16 amino acids. Germline loops: CDR1 LGHDT, CDR2 YNNKEL (reference sequence). V gave up 1 base and J gave up 6 bases; unmatched junction bases: 6. The CDR3 DNA reads as TGTGCCAGCAGCCAAGTGGGACAGGGGGCTTTTTCTGAAGCTTTCTTT. Translation gives CASSQVGQGAFSEAFF.

The chain combines TRBV11-2 with TRBJ1-2; D is perhaps TRBD1 (6 bases). CDR3 size: 17 residues. The germline V and J ends were trimmed by 6 bases and 3 bases, with 23 bases remaining between them. Germline CDR1 reads SGHAT; CDR2 reads FQNNGV. The CDR3 loop is CASSYSGDGEGYYGYTF. Written as DNA, the CDR3 is TGTGCCAGCAGTTATTCAGGGGACGGTGAGGGTTACTATGGCTACACCTTC.

The chain has TRBV28 and TRBJ2-1, with TRBD2 as a possible D gene (6 bases). The CDR3 sequence is 12 residues long. The V end lost 2 bases, the J end lost 9 bases, and 8 bases lay between the germline ends. Germline lookup yields CDR1 MDHEN and CDR2 SYDVKM. The CDR3 coding sequence is TGTGCCAGCAGTTTAAGGGGAGGTGAGCAGTTCTTC. Translation gives CASSLRGGEQFF.

V usage is TRBV5-1 and J usage is TRBJ2-1; 13 bases agree with TRBD2. The CDR3 extends over 17 amino acids. Germline CDR1 reads SGHRS; CDR2 reads YFSETQ. V lost 0 bases, J lost 4 bases, and 4 bases stayed unmatched. CDR3 sequence: CASSLVLAGGRYNEQFF. Written as DNA, the CDR3 is TGCGCCAGCAGCTTGGTACTAGCGGGAGGGCGTTACAATGAGCAGTTCTTC.

The rearrangement uses TRBV7-7 and TRBJ2-5; 9 nucleotides agree with TRBD1. CDR1 is SSHAT, CDR2 FNYEAQ, per germline (reference sequence). The CDR3 consists of 15 residues. Unmatched junction bases numbered 10, after V lost 6 bases and J lost 5 bases. Here the CDR3 reads CASSPGTGTAETQYF. For the CDR3, the DNA is TGTGCCAGCAGTCCGGGGACAGGGACCGCCGAGACCCAGTACTTC.

The J gene is TRBJ2-5, the V gene TRBV29-1; D possibly corresponds to TRBD1 (6 bases). Germline V CDR1 and CDR2: SQVTM, ANQGSEA. The V gene lost 7 bases and the J gene lost 5 bases, with 14 bases spanning the gap. The CDR3 consists of 12 residues. For the CDR3, the DNA is TGCAGCGCCGCCGAGCAGGGGGAGACCCAGTACTTC. It codes for CSAAEQGETQYF.

The DNA of the CDR3 is TGTGCCAGCAGCTCGCTAGGATACGAGCAGTACTTC. Translated: CASSSLGYEQYF. The chain has TRBV11-1 and TRBJ2-7; no definite D call. This CDR3 comprises 12 residues. The ends were cut back, 4 bases at V and 4 bases at J, with 8 bases in the middle. Germline CDR1 is SGHAT and CDR2 is FQDESV (reference sequence). Variable domain in full (rest from reference TRBV11-1 and TRBJ2-7): EAEVAQSPRYKITEKSQAVAFWCDPISGHATLYWYRQILGQGPELLVQFQDESVVDDSQLPKDRFSAERLKGVDSTLKIQPAELGDSAMYLCASSSLGYEQYFGPGTRLTVT.

The V call is TRBV9, the J call TRBJ2-3; the match to TRBD2 covers 12 bases. Trimming removed 2 bases from V and 6 bases from J; junction bases left unmatched: 7. The CDR3 sequence is 16 residues long. Germline CDR1 SGDLS, CDR2 YYNGEE. The CDR3 here is CASSVRLAGGHDTQYF. Written as DNA, the CDR3 is TGTGCCAGCAGCGTTCGGCTAGCGGGAGGGCATGATACGCAGTATTTT.

This clone showed up just once. The V and J genes are TRBV7-2 and TRBJ2-2; 7 bases match TRBD2. CDR1 SGHTA and CDR2 FQGNSA come from the germline V gene. Trimming at V came to 5 bases and at J to 1 base, leaving 7 bases not matched to a gene. The CDR3 consists of 16 residues. The CDR3 region has the DNA TGTGCCAGCAGCCAGAGGGGCGGGGGGAACACCGGGGAGCTGTTTTTT. It encodes CASSQRGGGNTGELFF.

Many counts were recorded for this clone. The chain joins TRBV19 to TRBJ2-2; 11 nucleotides agree with TRBD1. This CDR3 comprises 16 residues. Per germline, CDR1 LNHDA and CDR2 SQIVND (reference sequence). With V trimmed by 6 bases and J by 7 bases, 10 bases remained unmatched. DNA of the CDR3: TGTGCCAGTAGCAACGGACAGGGGGCATTGGGCGGGGAGCTGTTTTTT. Protein sequence: CASSNGQGALGGELFF.